These T cell receptor beta chains were read from a single sample in a study of CD8 T cells in Susac syndrome. Using its own MiXCR run on the immunoSEQ multiplex PCR reads, TCRdb lists one record per CDR3 protein. This table has approximately 130,000 distinct CDR3 sequences, around nine tenths appearing once. Material: CD8+ T cells from PBMCs. These receptors all stem from a human donor with multiple sclerosis. Each CDR3 is given with its conserved first and last residue. The order of the fields is CDR3 length, D gene, J gene, clone size, V gene, CDR3 DNA, CDR3 protein. The D gene is left open where the match is weak. Clone size, where shown, is once, few, many, or a class for clones that have expanded.

16 | - | TRBJ1-5 | - | TRBV6-2/TRBV6-3 | TGTGCCAGCAGTTGGTCGGGGGTAAGAAGCAATCAGCCCCAGCATTTT | CASSWSGVRSNQPQHF
15 | - | TRBJ2-1 | once | TRBV29-1 | TGCAGCGCCACCAGTGGGGGAGACTTTTACAATGAGCAGTTCTTC | CSATSGGDFYNEQFF
13 | - | TRBJ2-2 | few | TRBV6-2/TRBV6-3 | TGTGCCAGCAGTTATACAGATCCCGGGGAGCTGTTTTTT | CASSYTDPGELFF
13 | - | TRBJ2-2 | - | TRBV5-1 | TGCGCCAGCAGCCACAGGGAGGACGGGGAGCTGTTTTTT | CASSHREDGELFF
13 | - | TRBJ2-1 | - | TRBV29-1 | TGCAGCGTTCCCTCGCCGGGTGAGAATGAGCAGTTCTTC | CSVPSPGENEQFF
13 | TRBD1 | TRBJ1-2 | - | TRBV6-5 | TGTGCCAGCAGCCCCGGACAGGTCTATGGCTACACCTTC | CASSPGQVYGYTF
16 | - | TRBJ1-2 | - | TRBV9 | TGTGCCAGCAGCGTAGCTCCTGTGGCAGGTTCCTATGGCTACACCTTC | CASSVAPVAGSYGYTF
14 | TRBD1 | TRBJ2-2 | - | TRBV27 | TGTGCCAGCAGGGACAGGGGGCGAGTCGGGGAGCTGTTTTTT | CASRDRGRVGELFF
15 | - | TRBJ1-5 | - | TRBV12-3/TRBV12-4 | TGTGCCAGCAGTTTTGGGCTGATTAGCAATCAGCCCCAGCATTTT | CASSFGLISNQPQHF
11 | - | TRBJ1-2 | - | TRBV29-1 | TGCAGCGCCCGGAGCAACTATGGCTACACCTTC | CSARSNYGYTF
14 | - | TRBJ2-1 | - | TRBV30 | TGTGCCTGGACATGGGGGACCTCCTACAATGAGCAGTTCTTC | CAWTWGTSYNEQFF
12 | - | TRBJ1-1 | - | TRBV12-3/TRBV12-4 | TGTGCCAGCAGCCTGGACAGCCCTGAAGCTTTCTTT | CASSLDSPEAFF
15 | TRBD1 | TRBJ2-7 | - | TRBV27 | TGTGCCAGCAGTTCGATCGACAGGGCATTGTACGAGCAGTACTTC | CASSSIDRALYEQYF
15 | TRBD2 | TRBJ2-7 | - | TRBV4-2 | TGTGCCAGCAGCCAAGGAAATAGCGGGGGTTACGAGCAGTACTTC | CASSQGNSGGYEQYF
14 | - | TRBJ2-1 | - | TRBV5-6 | TGTGCCAGCAGCTTGTTTAGCGGAGTCAATGAGCAGTTCTTC | CASSLFSGVNEQFF
14 | TRBD2 | TRBJ2-3 | - | TRBV28 | TGTGCCAGCAGTCCGACTAGCGGAGCAGATACGCAGTATTTT | CASSPTSGADTQYF
13 | - | TRBJ2-7 | - | TRBV18 | TGTGCCAGCTCATTCCCTAGCGACTACGAGCAGTACTTC | CASSFPSDYEQYF